The present T cell receptor (beta chain) was sequenced within a study of blood T cells in healthy people across ages. The draw of peripheral blood yielded around 10 milliliters from each donor. Trimming stripped 10 bases from V and 1 base from J, with 23 bases between. The CDR3 is 17 amino acids. The germline CDR1 and CDR2 sequences are KGHSH and LQKENI. A second about 7 to 12 cycle PCR used barcoded and J-beta primers. MiXCR, applied by TCRdb to the 5' RACE reads, yields one record per CDR3 protein. Among about 400,000 distinct CDR3 sequences listed, about 49% were seen once. The TCR was taken from a man aged 60 to 69 in good health. Sequencing was carried out using blood. This chain connects TRBV18 to TRBJ2-4; tentatively, D is TRBD1 (6 bases). The CDR3 DNA sequence: TGTGCCACAACTCGACAGGCCCCCAACCGGGCCAAAAACATTCAGTACTTC. It codes for CATTRQAPNRAKNIQYF. Filled out from reference TRBV18 and TRBJ2-4, the complete variable domain reads NAGVMQNPRHLVRRRGQEARLRCSPMKGHSHVYWYRQLPEEGLKFMVYLQKENIIDESGMPKERFSAEFPKEGPSILRIQQVVRGDSAAYFCATTRQAPNRAKNIQYFGAGTRLSVL.